Included here is one T cell receptor (beta chain) sequence, with context. This record belongs to a study of identical twins. TCRdb analysed the 5' RACE reads with MiXCR anew, one entry per CDR3 protein. Of about 720,000 distinct CDR3 sequences in the sample, 18% were seen once. In germline, CDR1 is SGHDN, CDR2 FVKESK. After removal of 4 bases from V and 4 bases from J, the junction contained 6 bases not matched to a gene. CDR3 length equals 15 residues. All donors comprised healthy Caucasians. The data were also submitted as part of a second study, on T cells expressing NK-cell markers.

The genes are TRBV14 and TRBJ2-2, with 7 bases that match TRBD2. This sequence originates from a woman younger than 35 in good health. Sequenced input: PBMCs. This CDR3 reads CASSRLPGGTGELFF. CDR3 nucleotide sequence: TGTGCCAGCAGCCGGCTCCCGGGGGGCACCGGGGAGCTGTTTTTT.